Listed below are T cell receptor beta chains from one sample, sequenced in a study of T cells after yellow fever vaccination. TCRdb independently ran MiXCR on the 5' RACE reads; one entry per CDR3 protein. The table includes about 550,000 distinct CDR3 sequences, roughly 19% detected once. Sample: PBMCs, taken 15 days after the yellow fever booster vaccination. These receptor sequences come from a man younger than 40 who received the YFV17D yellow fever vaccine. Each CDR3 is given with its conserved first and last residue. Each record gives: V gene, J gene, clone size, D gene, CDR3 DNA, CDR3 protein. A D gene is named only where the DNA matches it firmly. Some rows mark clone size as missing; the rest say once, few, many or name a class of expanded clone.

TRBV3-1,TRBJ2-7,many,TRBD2,TGTGCCAGCAGCCAAGTAGCGGGAGACTACGAGCAGTACTTC,CASSQVAGDYEQYF
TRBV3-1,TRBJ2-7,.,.,TGTGCCACCTCCCACGCACCGGGCCCCACCTACGAGCAGTACTTC,CATSHAPGPTYEQYF
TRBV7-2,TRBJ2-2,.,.,TGTGCCAGCAGCTTACTTGGGACCACCGGGGAGCTGTTTTTT,CASSLLGTTGELFF
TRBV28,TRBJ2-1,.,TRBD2,TGTGCCAGCAGTCTCCGCGTGGGGGTAGCGGGCGGTGAGCAGTTCTTC,CASSLRVGVAGGEQFF
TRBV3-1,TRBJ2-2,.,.,TGTGCCAGCAGCCAGATACCATCCGGGGAGCTGTTTTTT,CASSQIPSGELFF
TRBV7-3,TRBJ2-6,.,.,TGTGCCAGCAGCTTAACAACAGCTGGGGCCAACGTCCTGACTTTC,CASSLTTAGANVLTF
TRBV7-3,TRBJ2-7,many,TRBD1,TGTGCCAGCAGCTCACCCAGGGTGGGGGACAGGTTGTACGAGCAGTACTTC,CASSSPRVGDRLYEQYF
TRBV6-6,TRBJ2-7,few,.,TGTGCCAGCACCCCGGACGGCATTTACGAGCAGTACTTC,CASTPDGIYEQYF
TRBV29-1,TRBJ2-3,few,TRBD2,TGCAGCGAGTCGCGGGACTACAGCACAGATACGCAGTATTTT,CSESRDYSTDTQYF
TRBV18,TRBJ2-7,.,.,TGTGCCAGCTCACCACCTCTACACTCCTACGAGCAGTACTTC,CASSPPLHSYEQYF
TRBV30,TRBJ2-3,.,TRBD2,TGTGCCTGGAGTGTTCCCTCTAAGGGGAGGGCCTTGGCAGATACGCAGTATTTT,CAWSVPSKGRALADTQYF
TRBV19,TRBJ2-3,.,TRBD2,TGTGCCGTTGGGCGGGAGATCGCAGATACGCAGTATTTT,CAVGREIADTQYF
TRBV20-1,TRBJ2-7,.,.,TGCAGTGCTCAATACTCGTCCTACGAGCAGTACTTC,CSAQYSSYEQYF
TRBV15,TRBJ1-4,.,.,TGTGCCACCAGCAGAGAGGGGCAGGGGACTGAAAAACTGTTTTTT,CATSREGQGTEKLFF
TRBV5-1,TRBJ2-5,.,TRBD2,TGCGCCAGCAGCTGGGGACTAGCGGGAGAGATGGAGACCCAGTACTTC,CASSWGLAGEMETQYF
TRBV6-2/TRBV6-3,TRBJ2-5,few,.,TGTGCCAGCAGTACCCCACACCAGGGCCAAGAGACCCAGTACTTC,CASSTPHQGQETQYF
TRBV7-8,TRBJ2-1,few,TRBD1,TGTGCCAGCAGCTTCCTCGGGACAGATTACAATGAGCAGTTCTTC,CASSFLGTDYNEQFF
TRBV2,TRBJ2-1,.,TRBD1,TGTGCCAGCAGTCCGGGCCGACAGGGTCTCTACAATGAGCAGTTCTTC,CASSPGRQGLYNEQFF
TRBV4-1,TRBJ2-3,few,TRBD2,TGCGCCAGCAGCCAAGATCCAGGTTCGCGGGAGGCCCAAATTATCACAGATACGCAGTATTTT,CASSQDPGSREAQIITDTQYF
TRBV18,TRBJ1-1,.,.,TGTGCCAGCTCACCGCTAGAGGGAACTGAAGCTTTCTTT,CASSPLEGTEAFF
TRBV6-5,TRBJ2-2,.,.,TGTGCCAGCAGTCACTTCGGGGAGCTGTTTTTT,CASSHFGELFF
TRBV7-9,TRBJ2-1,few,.,TGTGCCAGCAGCTTAGCGGGAGCAGGGGATGAGCAGTTCTTC,CASSLAGAGDEQFF
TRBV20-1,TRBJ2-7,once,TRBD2,TGCAGTGCTATAGGGCGGGAGGGCCGTTACGAGCAGTACTTC,CSAIGREGRYEQYF
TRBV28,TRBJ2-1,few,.,TGTGCCAGCACCCTAACTCGGGGCAAGGGGGATGAGCAGTTCTTC,CASTLTRGKGDEQFF
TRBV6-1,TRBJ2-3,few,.,TGTGCCAGCAGTCCTCATTTGGGAGACCGCCCAGATACGCAGTATTTT,CASSPHLGDRPDTQYF
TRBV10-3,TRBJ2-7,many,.,TGTGCCATCAGTGAGAGGGGAAGCTACGAGCAGTACTTC,CAISERGSYEQYF
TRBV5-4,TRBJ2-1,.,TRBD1,TGTGCCAGCAGCCTGGCGGGACAGGGCTCCTACAATGAGCAGTTCTTC,CASSLAGQGSYNEQFF
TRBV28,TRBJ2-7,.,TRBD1,TGTGCCAGCAGAAGGACAGGCGGCTCCTACGAGCAGTACTTC,CASRRTGGSYEQYF
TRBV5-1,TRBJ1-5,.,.,TGCGCCAGCAGCCAGGACACCAATCAGCCCCAGCATTTT,CASSQDTNQPQHF